Listed below are T cell receptor beta chains from one sample, sequenced in a study of T cells after somatic rescue of genetic block. Some clones are missing from TCRdb's copy, which holds only in-frame ones; the method was immunoSEQ multiplex PCR. The table has approximately 100,000 clones, around 89% seen once; the top ten hold around 1.6%. Input material: peripheral blood mononuclear cells (PBMCs). These receptors were collected from a woman in her late teens or twenties. The CDR3 runs from the conserved cysteine through the conserved F or W. The D gene is left open where the match is weak. Not every row has a clone size; where given, it reads once, few, many or a size class.

D: TRBD2; V: TRBV28; J: TRBJ2-7; size: -; DNA: TGTGCCCTAGGTGGGACTAGCGTGGGGGAGCAGTACTTC; CDR3: CALGGTSVGEQYF
D: -; V: TRBV10-3; J: TRBJ2-2; size: -; DNA: TGTGCCATCAGTTCGCCTGTTCTTTGGGGGGACGCCACGAACACCGGGGAGCTGTTTTTT; CDR3: CAISSPVLWGDATNTGELFF
D: TRBD2; V: TRBV29-1; J: TRBJ2-2; size: few; DNA: TGCAGCGCCGTAGCGGGAGCTCATAACACCGGGGAGCTGTTTTTT; CDR3: CSAVAGAHNTGELFF
D: TRBD1; V: TRBV27; J: TRBJ2-7; size: -; DNA: TGTGCCAGCAGTTTACTACAGGGGGGACACGAGCAGTACTTC; CDR3: CASSLLQGGHEQYF
D: TRBD2; V: TRBV27; J: TRBJ2-2; size: -; DNA: TGTGCCAGCAGCCGGACTAGCGGGAGCCCCGGGGAGCTGTTTTTT; CDR3: CASSRTSGSPGELFF
D: TRBD1; V: TRBV7-9; J: TRBJ1-2; size: -; DNA: TGTGCCAGCAGTTCCCGACAGGGAGGCTACACCTTC; CDR3: CASSSRQGGYTF
D: TRBD1; V: TRBV5-1; J: TRBJ1-2; size: -; DNA: TGCGCCAGCAGCGACCCCGGGACAGCCGACGAGGGCACCTTC; CDR3: CASSDPGTADEGTF
D: -; V: TRBV11-2; J: TRBJ2-7; size: -; DNA: TGTGCCAGCAGCTGGAGGAGCTCCTACGAGCAGTACTTC; CDR3: CASSWRSSYEQYF
D: -; V: TRBV28; J: TRBJ2-3; size: -; DNA: TGTGCCACCCAAACAGGGGCGGGAGAAGATACGCAGTATTTT; CDR3: CATQTGAGEDTQYF
D: TRBD1; V: TRBV11-2; J: TRBJ1-1; size: -; DNA: TGTGCCAGCAGCTTATGGGTGGTACAGGGGGCCGAAGCTTTCTTT; CDR3: CASSLWVVQGAEAFF
D: TRBD1; V: TRBV5-8; J: TRBJ1-4; size: once; DNA: TGTGCCAGCAGCCTGGATGGCAGGGGGGGTGAAAAACTGTTTTTT; CDR3: CASSLDGRGGEKLFF
D: TRBD2; V: TRBV25-1; J: TRBJ2-2; size: few; DNA: TGTGCCAGCAGTGAATTTCGGCGGGAGGGGATCGGGGAGCTGTTTTTT; CDR3: CASSEFRREGIGELFF
D: -; V: TRBV28; J: TRBJ2-5; size: -; DNA: TGTGCCAGCAGTCCCCCGAGGACCTCTCTTGAGACGATCCAAGAGACCCAGTACTTC; CDR3: CASSPPRTSLETIQETQYF
D: TRBD2; V: TRBV4-1; J: TRBJ2-3; size: once; DNA: TGCGCCAGCAGCCCTGGACTAGCCGATACGCAGTATTTT; CDR3: CASSPGLADTQYF
D: -; V: TRBV19; J: TRBJ2-7; size: -; DNA: TGTGCCAGTAGTTACGCGACAGGGAGGTCCTACGAGCAGTACTTC; CDR3: CASSYATGRSYEQYF
D: -; V: TRBV5-4; J: TRBJ1-5; size: once; DNA: TGTGCCAGCAGCTTGGGGTCGGGGAAGGATCAGCCCCAGCATTTT; CDR3: CASSLGSGKDQPQHF
D: -; V: TRBV6-5; J: TRBJ1-1; size: -; DNA: TGTGCCAGCAGTTACGGCAGTGAAGCTTTCTTT; CDR3: CASSYGSEAFF
D: -; V: TRBV29-1; J: TRBJ1-2; size: few; DNA: TGCAGCGTTCAGGACAGTCTCTATGGCTACACCTTC; CDR3: CSVQDSLYGYTF
D: -; V: TRBV7-9; J: TRBJ1-5; size: -; DNA: TGTGCCAGCAGCCCATCAAACCAGCCCCAGCATTTT; CDR3: CASSPSNQPQHF
D: -; V: TRBV18; J: TRBJ2-1; size: -; DNA: TGTGCCAGCTCCCCAACGCGGTCAATTTACAATGAGCAGTTCTTC; CDR3: CASSPTRSIYNEQFF
D: -; V: TRBV9; J: TRBJ1-1; size: -; DNA: TGTGCCACCCTCCCGTTCGGGGGCAACGTTTGGAACACTGAAGCTTTCTTT; CDR3: CATLPFGGNVWNTEAFF
D: -; V: TRBV13; J: TRBJ1-1; size: -; DNA: TGTGCCAGCAGCTTATCTGGCCGTGGGGAAGCTTTCTTT; CDR3: CASSLSGRGEAFF
D: -; V: TRBV5-1; J: TRBJ2-2; size: -; DNA: TGCGCCAGCAGCCTGGGGGCCGGGGAGCTGTTTTTT; CDR3: CASSLGAGELFF
D: TRBD2; V: TRBV11-1; J: TRBJ2-1; size: -; DNA: TGTGCCAGCAGCTTGACCGGGACTAGCGGGAGCAATGAGCAGTTCTTC; CDR3: CASSLTGTSGSNEQFF
D: TRBD1; V: TRBV7-3; J: TRBJ2-7; size: -; DNA: TGTGCCAGCAGCTTGGGACAGGGGGCCTACGAGCAGTACTTC; CDR3: CASSLGQGAYEQYF
D: -; V: TRBV6-1; J: TRBJ2-7; size: -; DNA: TGTGCCAGCATGCGGGGGCGCGAGCAGTACTTC; CDR3: CASMRGREQYF
D: -; V: TRBV29-1; J: TRBJ2-4; size: -; DNA: TGCAGCGCTACCTACGGACCTTCCAAAAACATTCAGTACTTC; CDR3: CSATYGPSKNIQYF
D: TRBD1; V: TRBV5-8; J: TRBJ2-7; size: -; DNA: TGTGCCAGCAGCGTGGACAGGGGGACCTACGAGCAGTACTTC; CDR3: CASSVDRGTYEQYF
D: -; V: TRBV5-1; J: TRBJ1-1; size: -; DNA: TGCGCCAGCAGCATAATGATACAGGGCGGGACTGAAGCTTTCTTT; CDR3: CASSIMIQGGTEAFF
D: TRBD1; V: TRBV6-1; J: TRBJ2-7; size: -; DNA: TGTGCCAGCAGTTTCGGGACAGGGAGCTCCTACGAGCAGTACTTC; CDR3: CASSFGTGSSYEQYF
D: -; V: TRBV28; J: TRBJ1-1; size: -; DNA: TGTGCCAGCAGTTTAATCGTGGGGTGGGGAAACACTGAAGCTTTCTTT; CDR3: CASSLIVGWGNTEAFF
D: TRBD2; V: TRBV5-1; J: TRBJ2-3; size: -; DNA: TGCGCCAGCAGTCCCAGCGGGAGGAAGGCCACAGATACGCAGTATTTT; CDR3: CASSPSGRKATDTQYF
D: -; V: TRBV4-3; J: TRBJ2-1; size: -; DNA: TGCGCCAGCAGCCCGGGCCAGACCTGGGGGGATGAGCAGTTCTTC; CDR3: CASSPGQTWGDEQFF
D: TRBD2; V: TRBV7-9; J: TRBJ2-7; size: -; DNA: TGTGCCAGCAGCCCGTCCGGGAGGCACGAGCAGTACTTC; CDR3: CASSPSGRHEQYF
D: -; V: TRBV4-1; J: TRBJ2-7; size: -; DNA: TGCGCCAGCAGCCAAGAGGGCCGAAACGAGCAGTACTTC; CDR3: CASSQEGRNEQYF
D: -; V: TRBV27; J: TRBJ1-1; size: -; DNA: TGTGCCAGCAGTTGGGGGATGAACACTGAAGCTTTCTTT; CDR3: CASSWGMNTEAFF
D: -; V: TRBV11-3; J: TRBJ2-7; size: -; DNA: TGTGCCAGCAGCTTTAGGGGCAGGAGCTCCTACGAGCAGTACTTC; CDR3: CASSFRGRSSYEQYF
D: -; V: TRBV28; J: TRBJ1-2; size: -; DNA: TGTGCCAGCAGTTCCTACCGGGCCTATGGCTACACCTTC; CDR3: CASSSYRAYGYTF
D: TRBD1; V: TRBV28; J: TRBJ2-7; size: -; DNA: TGTGCCAGCAGCTACCTGCCGGGACAGAGCCCCCACGAGCAGTACTTC; CDR3: CASSYLPGQSPHEQYF
D: -; V: TRBV10-3; J: TRBJ1-5; size: -; DNA: TGTGCCATCAGCGCGGACAGTAGCAATCAGCCCCAGCATTTT; CDR3: CAISADSSNQPQHF
D: -; V: TRBV5-1; J: TRBJ1-1; size: -; DNA: TGCGCCAGCAGCTCGCAGCCTAGAGTGAACACTGAAGCTTTCTTT; CDR3: CASSSQPRVNTEAFF
D: -; V: TRBV28; J: TRBJ2-7; size: -; DNA: TGTGCCAGCAGTTTATTGGAGGGAGCAAGGTCCTACGAGCAGTACTTC; CDR3: CASSLLEGARSYEQYF
D: -; V: TRBV28; J: TRBJ1-4; size: -; DNA: TGTGCCAGCAGGAAGGGGGGACGCGACGAAAAACTGTTTTTT; CDR3: CASRKGGRDEKLFF
D: TRBD2; V: TRBV27; J: TRBJ2-3; size: -; DNA: TGTGCCAGCAGTTTATACGGAGCGGGAGTTGGGACAGATACGCAGTATTTT; CDR3: CASSLYGAGVGTDTQYF
D: -; V: TRBV5-1; J: TRBJ2-2; size: -; DNA: TGCGCCAGCAGGGGGGACGCCAACACCGGGGAGCTGTTTTTT; CDR3: CASRGDANTGELFF
D: -; V: TRBV4-1; J: TRBJ2-1; size: -; DNA: TGCGCCAGCAGCCAAGGGTTCAGGGCGAGCGATGAGCAGTTCTTC; CDR3: CASSQGFRASDEQFF
D: -; V: TRBV6-5; J: TRBJ1-6; size: -; DNA: TGTGCCAGCAGTTACCCATATCCAGGCCCTAATTCACCCCTCCACTTT; CDR3: CASSYPYPGPNSPLHF
D: -; V: TRBV25-1; J: TRBJ2-3; size: -; DNA: TGTGCCAGCAGTGAAGTCTACACAGATACGCAGTATTTT; CDR3: CASSEVYTDTQYF
D: -; V: TRBV28; J: TRBJ1-2; size: -; DNA: TGTGCCAGCAGTTTATGGCGACGGGGAAGCGGTATAAGCTACACCTTC; CDR3: CASSLWRRGSGISYTF
D: TRBD1; V: TRBV6-5; J: TRBJ2-4; size: -; DNA: TGTGCCAGCAGTTGGGGACAGGGGATAGCCAAAAACATTCAGTACTTC; CDR3: CASSWGQGIAKNIQYF
D: TRBD2; V: TRBV28; J: TRBJ2-1; size: -; DNA: TGTGCCATTGTGCCTAGCGGGAGGGTATACAATGAGCAGTTCTTC; CDR3: CAIVPSGRVYNEQFF
D: -; V: TRBV7-9; J: TRBJ1-5; size: -; DNA: TGTGCCAGCAGCACTGACAATCAGCCCCAGCATTTT; CDR3: CASSTDNQPQHF
D: TRBD2; V: TRBV10-1; J: TRBJ2-1; size: once; DNA: TGCGCCACCGGGACTAGCGGGATCAATGAGCAGTTCTTC; CDR3: CATGTSGINEQFF